This is a list of T cell receptor beta chains from one sample in a study of lymphopenia after photon versus proton radiotherapy. Generated by immunoSEQ multiplex PCR, the TCRdb table keeps only in-frame clones and is missing some. The table has almost 25,000 clones, about 82% seen once. The specimen comprised peripheral blood, sampled from a patient treated with proton-based radiotherapy. The origin of the receptors is a woman aged 70-85 years with pancreatic cancer. CDR3s include the opening cysteine and the closing phenylalanine or tryptophan.

>TRBV6-1|TRBJ2-1
CASSEGVSSYNEQFF
>TRBV5-4|TRBJ2-2
CASSFMGTSGELFF
>TRBV18|TRBJ1-4
CASSPATGAGDRLFF
>TRBV13|TRBJ2-1
CASSFGRDNEQFF
>TRBV9|TRBJ2-7
CASSRRGFEAGEVTSYEQYF
>TRBV7-9|TRBJ2-3
CASSLRPSPDTQYF
>TRBV9|TRBJ2-5
CASSVEPGSGRTTTQYF
>TRBV28|TRBJ2-7
CASSLWAGVGYEQYF
>TRBV7-9|TRBJ2-7
CASSLERGRAYEQYF
>TRBV15|TRBJ1-5
CATSRDLGGRGQPQHF
>TRBV7-2|TRBJ2-1
CASSFTLGLNNEQFF
>TRBV19|TRBJ1-1
CASSTHFNLAADTEAFF
>TRBV7-8|TRBJ2-3
CASSQGTSGTTDTQYF
>TRBV6-5|TRBJ2-2
CASSYFLTGNPGELFF
>TRBV2|TRBJ1-4
CASSEAFPREKLFF
>TRBV6-6|TRBJ2-7
CASSHTYEQYF
>TRBV28|TRBJ2-7
CASSSRQGRSYEQYF
>TRBV18|TRBJ1-1
CASSPQGERTEAFF
>TRBV7-2|TRBJ1-3
CASSSGGGNTIYF
>TRBV5-1|TRBJ2-3
CASSLLGSDTQYF
>TRBV7-9|TRBJ2-3
CASSLTPVSTVSTDTQYF
>TRBV7-9|TRBJ1-2
CASSTTAYGYTF
>TRBV6-5|TRBJ1-1
CASNPQENTEAFF
>TRBV28|TRBJ1-1
CASSPGQPNTEAFF
>TRBV19|TRBJ2-7
CASRDPTYEQYF
>TRBV19|TRBJ1-1
CASSSSDRGDTEAFF
>TRBV28|TRBJ1-1
CASKRQGGYLSFF
>TRBV27|TRBJ1-4
CASSLREATNEKLFF
>TRBV6-5|TRBJ2-7
CASSGVREQYF
>TRBV25-1|TRBJ2-2
CASSEFGTLNTGELFF
>TRBV6-1|TRBJ1-5
CASSGQPSNQPQHF
>TRBV7-9|TRBJ2-3
CASSYDSSGRVTDTQYF